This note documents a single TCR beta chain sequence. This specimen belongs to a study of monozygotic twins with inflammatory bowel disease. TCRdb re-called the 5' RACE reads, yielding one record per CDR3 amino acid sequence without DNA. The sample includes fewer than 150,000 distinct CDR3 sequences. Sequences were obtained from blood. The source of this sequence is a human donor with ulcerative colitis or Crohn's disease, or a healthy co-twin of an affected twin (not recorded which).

The CDR3 protein is CASSLTRGRIDEQYF. V gene TRBV7-6 combines with J gene TRBJ2-7; TCRdb gives TRBD1 as the D gene, but with no DNA this cannot be confirmed. The CDR3 runs 15 residues. CDR1 SGHVS and CDR2 FNYEAQ come from the germline V gene.